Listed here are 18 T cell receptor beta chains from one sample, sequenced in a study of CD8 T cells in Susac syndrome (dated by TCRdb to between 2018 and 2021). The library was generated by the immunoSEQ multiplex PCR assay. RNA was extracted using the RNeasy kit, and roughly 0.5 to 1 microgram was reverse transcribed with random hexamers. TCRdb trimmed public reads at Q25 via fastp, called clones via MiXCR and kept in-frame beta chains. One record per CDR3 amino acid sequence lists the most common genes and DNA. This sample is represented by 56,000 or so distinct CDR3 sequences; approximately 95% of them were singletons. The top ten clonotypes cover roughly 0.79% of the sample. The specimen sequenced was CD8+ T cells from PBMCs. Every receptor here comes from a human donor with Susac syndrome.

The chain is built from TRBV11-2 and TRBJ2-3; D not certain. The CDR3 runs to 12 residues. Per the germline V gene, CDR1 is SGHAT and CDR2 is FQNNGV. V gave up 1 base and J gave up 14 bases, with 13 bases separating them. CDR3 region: CASSLGLPLWYF. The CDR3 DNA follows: TGTGCCAGCAGCTTAGGACTTCCACTTTGGTATTTT. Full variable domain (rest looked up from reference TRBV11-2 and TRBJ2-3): EAGVAQSPRYKIIEKRQSVAFWCNPISGHATLYWYQQILGQGPKLLIQFQNNGVVDDSQLPKDRFSAERLKGVDSTLKIQPAKLEDSAVYLCASSLGLPLWYFGPGTRLTVL.

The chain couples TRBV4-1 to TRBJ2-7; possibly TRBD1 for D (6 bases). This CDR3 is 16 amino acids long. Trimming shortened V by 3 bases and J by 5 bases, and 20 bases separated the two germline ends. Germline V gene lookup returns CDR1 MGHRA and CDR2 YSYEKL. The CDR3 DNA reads TGCGCCAGCAGCCACCGTCTTTCACAGGGAAACGACGAGCAGTACTTC. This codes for CASSHRLSQGNDEQYF.

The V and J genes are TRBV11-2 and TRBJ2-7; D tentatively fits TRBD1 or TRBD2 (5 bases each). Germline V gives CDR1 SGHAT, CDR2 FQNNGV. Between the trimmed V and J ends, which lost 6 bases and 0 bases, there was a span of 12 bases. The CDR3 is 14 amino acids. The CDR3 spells CASRRGGSSYEQYF. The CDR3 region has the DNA TGTGCCAGCAGGAGGGGCGGAAGCTCCTACGAGCAGTACTTC. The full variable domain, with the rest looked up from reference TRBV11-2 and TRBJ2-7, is EAGVAQSPRYKIIEKRQSVAFWCNPISGHATLYWYQQILGQGPKLLIQFQNNGVVDDSQLPKDRFSAERLKGVDSTLKIQPAKLEDSAVYLCASRRGGSSYEQYFGPGTRLTVT.

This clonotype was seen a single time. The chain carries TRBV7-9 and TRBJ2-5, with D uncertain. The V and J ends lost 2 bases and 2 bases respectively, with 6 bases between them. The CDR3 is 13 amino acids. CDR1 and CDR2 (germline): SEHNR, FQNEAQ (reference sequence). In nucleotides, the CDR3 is TGTGCCAGCAGCTTAATTAGGCAAGAGACCCAGTACTTC. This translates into CASSLIRQETQYF.

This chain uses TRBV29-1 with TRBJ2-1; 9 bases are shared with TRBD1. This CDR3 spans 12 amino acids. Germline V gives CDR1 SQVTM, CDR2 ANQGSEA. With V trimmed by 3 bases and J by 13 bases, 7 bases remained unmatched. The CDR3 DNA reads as TGCAGCGTTGATCGGGGACAGGGAGATCAGTTCTTC. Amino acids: CSVDRGQGDQFF.

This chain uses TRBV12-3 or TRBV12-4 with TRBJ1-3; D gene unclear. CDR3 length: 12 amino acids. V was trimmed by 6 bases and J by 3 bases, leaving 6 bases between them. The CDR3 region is CASSPGGNTIYF. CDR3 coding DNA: TGTGCCAGCAGCCCTGGTGGAAACACCATATATTTT.

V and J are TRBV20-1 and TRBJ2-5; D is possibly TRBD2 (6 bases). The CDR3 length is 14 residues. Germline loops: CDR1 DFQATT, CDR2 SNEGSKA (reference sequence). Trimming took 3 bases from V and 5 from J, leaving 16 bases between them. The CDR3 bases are TGCAGTGCTAGTCTTCCGGGGGATTGGGAGACCCAGTACTTC. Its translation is CSASLPGDWETQYF.

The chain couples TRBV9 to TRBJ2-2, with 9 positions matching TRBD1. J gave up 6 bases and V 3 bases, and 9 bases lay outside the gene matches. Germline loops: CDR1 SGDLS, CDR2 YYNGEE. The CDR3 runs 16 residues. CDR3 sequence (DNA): TGTGCCAGCAGCGCGTGGGACAGGGCGGTAGCCGGGGAGCTGTTTTTT. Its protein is CASSAWDRAVAGELFF.

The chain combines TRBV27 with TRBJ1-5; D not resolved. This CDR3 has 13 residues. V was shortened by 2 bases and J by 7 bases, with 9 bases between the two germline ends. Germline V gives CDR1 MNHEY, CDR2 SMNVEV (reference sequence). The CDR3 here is CASSLGQAQPQHF. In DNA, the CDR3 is TGTGCCAGCAGTTTAGGTCAGGCCCAGCCCCAGCATTTT.

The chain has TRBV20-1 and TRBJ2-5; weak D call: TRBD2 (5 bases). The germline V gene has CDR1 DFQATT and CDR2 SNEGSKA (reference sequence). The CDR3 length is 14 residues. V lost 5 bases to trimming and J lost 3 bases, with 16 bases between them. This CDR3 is CSAPRSTREETQYF. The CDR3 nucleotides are TGCAGTGCTCCACGGAGCACTAGGGAAGAGACCCAGTACTTC.

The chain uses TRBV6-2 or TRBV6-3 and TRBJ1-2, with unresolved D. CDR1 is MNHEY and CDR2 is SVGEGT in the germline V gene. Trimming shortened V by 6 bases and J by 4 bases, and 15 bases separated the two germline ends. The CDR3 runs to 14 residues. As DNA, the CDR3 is TGTGCCAGCAGACCCTTCGGACGGACCTATGGCTACACCTTC. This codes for CASRPFGRTYGYTF.

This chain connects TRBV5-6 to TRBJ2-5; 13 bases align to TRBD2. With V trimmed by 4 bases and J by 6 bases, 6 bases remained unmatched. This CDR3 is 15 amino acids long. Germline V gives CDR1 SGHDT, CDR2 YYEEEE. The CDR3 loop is CASSPGLAGVKTQYF. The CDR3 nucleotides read TGTGCCAGCAGCCCCGGACTAGCGGGGGTAAAGACCCAGTACTTC.

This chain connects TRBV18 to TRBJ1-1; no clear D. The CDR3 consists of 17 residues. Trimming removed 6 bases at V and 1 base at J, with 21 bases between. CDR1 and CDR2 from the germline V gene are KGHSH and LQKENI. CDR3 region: CASSLTIRTVKNTEAFF. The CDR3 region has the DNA TGTGCCAGCTCGTTAACTATCCGGACGGTGAAGAACACTGAAGCTTTCTTT. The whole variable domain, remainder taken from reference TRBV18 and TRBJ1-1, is NAGVMQNPRHLVRRRGQEARLRCSPMKGHSHVYWYRQLPEEGLKFMVYLQKENIIDESGMPKERFSAEFPKEGPSILRIQQVVRGDSAAYFCASSLTIRTVKNTEAFFGQGTRLTVV.

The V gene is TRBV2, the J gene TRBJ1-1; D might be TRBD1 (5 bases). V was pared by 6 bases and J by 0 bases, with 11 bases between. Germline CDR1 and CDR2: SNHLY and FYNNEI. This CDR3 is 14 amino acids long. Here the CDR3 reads CASRIRGVNTEAFF. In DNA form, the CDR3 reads TGTGCCAGCAGGATAAGGGGAGTGAACACTGAAGCTTTCTTT.

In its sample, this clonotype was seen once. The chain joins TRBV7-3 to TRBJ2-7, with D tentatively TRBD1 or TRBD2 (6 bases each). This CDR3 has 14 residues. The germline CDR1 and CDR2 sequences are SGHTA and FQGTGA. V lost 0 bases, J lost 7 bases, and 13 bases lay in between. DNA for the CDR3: TGTGCCAGCAGCTTAACGGGGGGCCAGGAGGAGCAGTACTTC. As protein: CASSLTGGQEEQYF.

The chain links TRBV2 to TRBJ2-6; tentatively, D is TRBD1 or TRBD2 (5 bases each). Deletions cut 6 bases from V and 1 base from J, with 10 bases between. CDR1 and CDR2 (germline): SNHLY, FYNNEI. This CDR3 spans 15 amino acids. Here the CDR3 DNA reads TGTGCCAGCAGGAGGGGTGGTTCTGGGGCCAACGTCCTGACTTTC. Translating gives CASRRGGSGANVLTF.

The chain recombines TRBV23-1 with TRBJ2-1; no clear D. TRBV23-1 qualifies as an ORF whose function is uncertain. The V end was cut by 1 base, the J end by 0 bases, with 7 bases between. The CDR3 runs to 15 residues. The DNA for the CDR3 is TGCGCCAGCAGTCAATGCTCGAGCTCCTACAATGAGCAGTTCTTC. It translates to CASSQCSSSYNEQFF.

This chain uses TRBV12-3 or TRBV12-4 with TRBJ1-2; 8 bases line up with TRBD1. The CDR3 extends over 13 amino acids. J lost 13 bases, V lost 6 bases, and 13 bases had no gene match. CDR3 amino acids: CASRLNPGTGPTF. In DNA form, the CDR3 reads TGTGCCAGCAGGCTTAACCCGGGGACAGGTCCCACCTTC.